The rows below give T cell receptor beta chains drawn from one sample of a study of CD8+ T cells in alopecia areata. Produced via immunoSEQ multiplex PCR; TCRdb's table is partial and in-frame only. The sample includes more than 100,000 clones, around 56% of them seen just once. Sequenced material: CD4+ T cells sorted from blood, taken at week 4, from a patient treated with tofacitinib. The receptors originated from a human donor with alopecia areata. CDR3s include the opening cysteine and the closing phenylalanine or tryptophan. Each record gives: V gene, J gene, CDR3 length, D gene, clone size, CDR3 protein, CDR3 DNA. The D gene is left open where the match is weak. For some rows the clone size is stated as once, few or many, or as a class when expanded; others skip it.

V: TRBV29-1
J: TRBJ2-3
length: 14
D: -
size: -
CDR3: CSSSPGLSTDTQYF
DNA: TGCAGCTCAAGCCCGGGGCTTAGCACAGATACGCAGTATTTT

V: TRBV25-1
J: TRBJ2-3
length: 16
D: TRBD1
size: -
CDR3: CASSETLGQGTDTQYF
DNA: TGTGCCAGCAGTGAAACCCTCGGACAGGGCACAGATACGCAGTATTTT

V: TRBV5-6
J: TRBJ2-4
length: 16
D: -
size: -
CDR3: CASGLGTSSAKNIQYF
DNA: TGTGCCAGCGGCCTAGGGACAAGTTCGGCCAAAAACATTCAGTACTTC

V: TRBV25-1
J: TRBJ2-7
length: 13
D: TRBD1
size: -
CDR3: CASRRTGAHEQYF
DNA: TGTGCCAGCAGAAGGACAGGGGCCCACGAGCAGTACTTC

V: TRBV29-1
J: TRBJ2-2
length: 13
D: -
size: few
CDR3: CSVVVGHTGELFF
DNA: TGCAGCGTTGTCGTGGGGCACACCGGGGAGCTGTTTTTT

V: TRBV5-1
J: TRBJ2-7
length: 15
D: TRBD1
size: few
CDR3: CASSSGQGALYEQYF
DNA: TGCGCCAGCAGCTCTGGACAGGGGGCTCTCTACGAGCAGTACTTC

V: TRBV30
J: TRBJ2-7
length: 16
D: -
size: few
CDR3: CAWSSIRDPLVYEQYF
DNA: TGTGCCTGGAGTAGCATCCGGGACCCCCTAGTCTACGAGCAGTACTTC

V: TRBV23-1
J: TRBJ2-2
length: 15
D: -
size: -
CDR3: CAVAARGGNTGELFF
DNA: TGCGCCGTCGCGGCGAGGGGTGGCAACACCGGGGAGCTGTTTTTT

V: TRBV29-1
J: TRBJ2-7
length: 12
D: TRBD1
size: -
CDR3: CSVRTGGYEQYF
DNA: TGCAGCGTCCGAACAGGGGGGTACGAGCAGTACTTC

V: TRBV6-1
J: TRBJ1-2
length: 13
D: TRBD1
size: -
CDR3: CASSETGAYGYTF
DNA: TGTGCCAGCAGTGAAACAGGGGCCTATGGCTACACCTTC

V: TRBV5-1
J: TRBJ2-3
length: 14
D: -
size: -
CDR3: CASSLGQQADTQYF
DNA: TGCGCCAGCAGCTTGGGACAGCAGGCTGATACGCAGTATTTT

V: TRBV2
J: TRBJ1-1
length: 13
D: -
size: -
CDR3: CATEMDRNTEAFF
DNA: TGTGCCACGGAGATGGACAGGAACACTGAAGCTTTCTTT

V: TRBV4-1
J: TRBJ2-3
length: 15
D: -
size: -
CDR3: CASSQLQLVTDTQYF
DNA: TGCGCCAGCAGCCAACTTCAACTAGTTACAGATACGCAGTATTTT

V: TRBV29-1
J: TRBJ2-5
length: 12
D: -
size: -
CDR3: CSVEGVGETQYF
DNA: TGCAGCGTTGAAGGGGTGGGGGAGACCCAGTACTTC

V: TRBV5-1
J: TRBJ2-6
length: 18
D: TRBD1
size: -
CDR3: CASSLRDSSHSGANVLTF
DNA: TGCGCCAGCAGCTTGCGGGACAGCTCCCACTCTGGGGCCAACGTCCTGACTTTC

V: TRBV30
J: TRBJ1-1
length: 14
D: -
size: -
CDR3: CAWSVGGGTTEAFF
DNA: TGTGCCTGGAGTGTAGGAGGGGGGACCACTGAAGCTTTCTTT

V: TRBV25-1
J: TRBJ1-1
length: 11
D: -
size: -
CDR3: CASHGVTEAFF
DNA: TGTGCCAGCCATGGAGTGACTGAAGCTTTCTTT

V: TRBV29-1
J: TRBJ2-6
length: 14
D: -
size: few
CDR3: CSVLGGPGANVLTF
DNA: TGCAGCGTTCTGGGAGGTCCTGGGGCCAACGTCCTGACTTTC